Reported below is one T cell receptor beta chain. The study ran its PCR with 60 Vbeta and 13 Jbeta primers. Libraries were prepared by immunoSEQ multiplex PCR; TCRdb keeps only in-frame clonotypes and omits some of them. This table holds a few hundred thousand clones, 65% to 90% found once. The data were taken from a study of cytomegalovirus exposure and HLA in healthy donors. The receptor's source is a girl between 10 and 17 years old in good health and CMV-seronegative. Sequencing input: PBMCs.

As DNA, the CDR3 is TGTGCCAGCAGCCCCCCGGACAGGGGAGGCAATGAGCAGTTCTTC. Residues: CASSPPDRGGNEQFF. The chain links TRBV7-2 to TRBJ2-1, with 9 bases lining up with TRBD1. This CDR3 region has 15 residues. Germline lookup yields CDR1 SGHTA and CDR2 FQGNSA. V lost 5 bases to trimming and J lost 6 bases; unmatched junction nucleotides: 8.